This is a list of T cell receptor beta chains from one sample in a study of beta chain features in type 1 diabetes. The method was immunoSEQ multiplex PCR; TCRdb's version includes in-frame clones alone and lacks a portion of them. The table lists about 650,000 clones, roughly an eighth of them singletons. Sequenced material: naive CD4+ T cells from blood. Receptors were obtained from a man in his thirties or forties with type 1 diabetes. CDR3s include the opening cysteine and the closing phenylalanine or tryptophan. A D gene is named only where the DNA matches it firmly. Not every row has a clone size; where given, it reads once, few, many or a size class.

-,14,TRBV29-1,-,TRBJ2-1,CSVVPRPGGNEQFF,TGCAGCGTTGTCCCCCGACCGGGTGGAAATGAGCAGTTCTTC
-,13,TRBV27,few,TRBJ1-2,CAMQGPHLYGYTF,TGTGCCATGCAGGGTCCCCACCTTTATGGCTACACCTTC
-,20,TRBV5-1,-,TRBJ2-4,CASSLARPSGRDRAKNIQYF,TGCGCCAGCAGCTTGGCCCGTCCGTCCGGCCGCGACAGGGCCAAAAACATTCAGTACTTC
-,11,TRBV29-1,-,TRBJ1-2,CSAGDSYGYTF,TGCAGCGCCGGCGACAGCTATGGCTACACCTTC
-,14,TRBV19,few,TRBJ2-2,CASSIARRTGELFF,TGTGCCAGTAGTATAGCTAGGAGAACCGGGGAGCTGTTTTTT
TRBD2,15,TRBV2,-,TRBJ2-3,CASRGLTSGADTQYF,TGTGCCAGCAGGGGCCTCACTAGCGGGGCGGATACGCAGTATTTT
-,13,TRBV30,few,TRBJ2-6,CALDPSGANVLTF,TGTGCCTTGGACCCCTCTGGGGCCAACGTCCTGACTTTC
-,13,TRBV29-1,-,TRBJ2-4,CSVDLQGSYIQYF,TGCAGCGTTGATCTCCAGGGTAGTTACATTCAGTACTTC
-,14,TRBV7-9,few,TRBJ1-4,CASSVATSNEKLFF,TGTGCCAGCAGCGTAGCCACCTCGAATGAAAAACTGTTTTTT
-,14,TRBV11-2,-,TRBJ2-7,CASARDGSSYEQYF,TGTGCCAGCGCCCGGGACGGAAGCTCCTACGAGCAGTACTTC
-,12,TRBV7-9,-,TRBJ2-1,CASSLVDSPDFF,TGTGCCAGCAGCTTAGTCGACAGTCCGGACTTCTTC
-,16,TRBV7-2,-,TRBJ1-2,CASSLARVRIDYGYTF,TGTGCCAGCAGCTTAGCGCGCGTGAGGATTGACTATGGCTACACCTTC
TRBD2,16,TRBV4-3,few,TRBJ2-7,CASSQELAGGSYEQYF,TGCGCCAGCAGCCAAGAACTAGCGGGGGGTTCCTACGAGCAGTACTTC